The sequence of this TCR beta chain was determined in a study of cytomegalovirus exposure and HLA in healthy donors. In the PCR, 60 Vbeta and 13 Jbeta primers were used. The data were produced by immunoSEQ multiplex PCR, yet TCRdb's version contains in-frame clones alone and is incomplete. The table has about 160,000 clones, 71% seen once. The J segment lost 0 bases and the V segment lost 7 bases, leaving 8 bases of the junction unmatched. Germline V gives CDR1 SQVTM, CDR2 ANQGSEA. The CDR3 is 14 residues long. This clone was found once. The source material was PBMCs. The clonotype was recovered from a young woman in good health and CMV-seronegative. The gene calls are TRBV29-1 and TRBJ2-7, with 8 bases fitting TRBD2. Here the CDR3 DNA reads TGCAGCGGTGGGCCGGGGGGGACCTCCTACGAGCAGTACTTC. This encodes CSGGPGGTSYEQYF.